This T cell receptor beta chain was recorded in a study of blood T cell repertoires in COVID-19. The wider study: Some COVID-19 samples were acute and others convalescent; all came from the United States, Italy and Spain. Sources were T cells, B-cell-depleted T cells, or PBMCs; the material itself was cDNA or gDNA.

V dropped 7 bases and J dropped 5 bases, with 9 bases sitting between them. CDR1 and CDR2 (germline): MDHEN, SYDVKM. The CDR3 has 12 amino acids. The repertoire was sequenced with immunoSEQ multiplex PCR; TCRdb's copy has only in-frame clones and lacks some. This table holds over 140,000 clones, 60% to 85% found once. The TCR comes from a woman of 80 years or more with active or convalescent COVID-19. V and J are TRBV28 and TRBJ1-5; D is unresolved. The sequenced sample was peripheral blood. In DNA, the CDR3 is TGTGCCAGCACCCTTTATGATCAGCCCCAGCATTTT. Its translation is CASTLYDQPQHF.